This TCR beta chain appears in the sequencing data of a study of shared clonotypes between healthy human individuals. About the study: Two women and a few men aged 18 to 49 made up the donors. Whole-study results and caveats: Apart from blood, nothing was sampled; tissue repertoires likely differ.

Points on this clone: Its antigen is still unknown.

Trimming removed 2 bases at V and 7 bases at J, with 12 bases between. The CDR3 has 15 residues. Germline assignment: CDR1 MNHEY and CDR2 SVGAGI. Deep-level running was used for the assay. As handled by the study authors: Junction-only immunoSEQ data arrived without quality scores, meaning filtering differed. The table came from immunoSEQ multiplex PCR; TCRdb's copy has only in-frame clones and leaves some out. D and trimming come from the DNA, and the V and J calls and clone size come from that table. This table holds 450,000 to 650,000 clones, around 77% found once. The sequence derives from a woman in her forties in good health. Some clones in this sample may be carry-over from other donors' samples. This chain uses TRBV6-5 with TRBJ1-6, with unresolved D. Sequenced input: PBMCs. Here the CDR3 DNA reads TGTGCCAGCAGTTACGCCGGGCAGGCAAATTCACCCCTCCACTTT. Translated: CASSYAGQANSPLHF.